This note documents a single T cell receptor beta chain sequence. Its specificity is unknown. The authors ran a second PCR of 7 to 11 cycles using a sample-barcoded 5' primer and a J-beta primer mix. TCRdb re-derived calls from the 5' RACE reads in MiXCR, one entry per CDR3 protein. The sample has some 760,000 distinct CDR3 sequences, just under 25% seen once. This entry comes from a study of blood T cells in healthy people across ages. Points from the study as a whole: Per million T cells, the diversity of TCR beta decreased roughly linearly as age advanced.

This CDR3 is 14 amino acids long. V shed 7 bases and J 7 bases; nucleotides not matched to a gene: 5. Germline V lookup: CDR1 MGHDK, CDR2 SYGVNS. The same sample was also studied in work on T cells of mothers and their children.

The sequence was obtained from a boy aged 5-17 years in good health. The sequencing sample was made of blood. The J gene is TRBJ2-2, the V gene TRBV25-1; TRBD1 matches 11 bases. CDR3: CASTGQGVSGELFF. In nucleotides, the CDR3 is TGTGCCAGCACGGGACAGGGGGTGAGCGGGGAGCTGTTTTTT.